The entry below describes one T cell receptor (beta chain). Its target is not known. This entry is derived from a study of cytomegalovirus exposure and HLA in healthy donors. PCR amplification relied on 60 Vbeta primers (plus 13 Jbeta primers). Clones were read by immunoSEQ multiplex PCR, and TCRdb kept only the in-frame ones, dropping some. Of about 43,000 clones listed, about half were seen once; the top ten hold about 6.3%. Findings of the study overall: The authors enumerated some 160 TCR beta chains as linked to cytomegalovirus. What a later analysis showed was that several of the most significant clusters appeared linked to common viral pathogens. CMV serostatus was the sole immune exposure data available.

This CDR3 is 15 amino acids long. CDR1 is SGHDT and CDR2 is YYEEEE in the germline V gene. Between the trimmed V and J ends, which lost 0 bases and 5 bases, there was a span of 14 bases. Sequencing was carried out using PBMCs. This chain connects TRBV5-6 to TRBJ1-2, with D perhaps matching TRBD1 (6 bases). The receptor was derived from a man aged 55 to 70 in good health and CMV-seronegative. This CDR3 is CASSLVPGAEYGYTF. As DNA, the CDR3 is TGTGCCAGCAGCTTGGTTCCAGGGGCGGAGTATGGCTACACCTTC.